Below, 5 T cell receptor beta chains from the same sample are listed, as sequenced in a study of T cell clones after liver transplantation. Assay: immunoSEQ multiplex PCR; the TCRdb copy retains only in-frame clones and omits some. The sample includes approximately 65,000 clones, 80% to 95% of them seen just once. The sequenced sample was CD4+ T cells from blood, obtained 25 months after liver transplant. The receptors derive from a human patient who received a liver transplant. The graft donor may have contributed some T cells.

This chain connects TRBV5-4 to TRBJ2-3, with no clear D. This CDR3 has 12 residues. Germline CDR1 is SGHNT and CDR2 is YYREEE (reference sequence). The V end lost 1 base, the J end lost 8 bases, and 8 bases lay between the germline ends. In nucleotides, the CDR3 is TGTGCCAGCAGCTTGTCGGGTCCTACGCAGTATTTT. Translation: CASSLSGPTQYF.

The chain is built from TRBV18 and TRBJ2-3; D remains ambiguous. Trimming removed 1 base from V and 2 bases from J, with 10 bases in between. Germline-derived CDR1 and CDR2 are KGHSH and LQKENI. The CDR3 totals 15 residues. CDR3 region: CASSPQGSYTDTQYF. In DNA, the CDR3 is TGTGCCAGCTCACCACAGGGATCCTACACAGATACGCAGTATTTT.

This clone has only one observation. The gene calls are TRBV19 and TRBJ2-1, with 10 bases lining up with TRBD2. The CDR3 runs to 14 residues. J was trimmed by 13 bases and V by 3 bases; bases with no gene match: 9. CDR1 and CDR2 from the germline V gene are LNHDA and SQIVND (reference sequence). CDR3 sequence: CASSIRLAGESQFF. The CDR3 bases are TGTGCCAGTAGTATTAGGCTAGCGGGAGAAAGTCAGTTCTTC.

V gene TRBV5-8 combines with J gene TRBJ1-4, with a weak D call TRBD1 (5 bases). Trimming cost V 0 bases and J 1 base, with 7 bases left between them. Per the germline V gene, CDR1 is SGHTS and CDR2 is YDEGEE. The CDR3 is made up of 15 amino acids. The CDR3 protein is CASSLETGTNEKLFF. CDR3 nucleotides: TGTGCCAGCAGCTTGGAAACAGGAACTAATGAAAAACTGTTTTTT.

This CDR3 is CASSVAGGFEQYF. Written as DNA, the CDR3 is TGTGCCAGCAGTGTAGCAGGGGGCTTCGAGCAGTACTTC. The chain couples TRBV6-4 to TRBJ2-7; 8 bases align to TRBD1. J lost 6 bases, V lost 4 bases, and 5 bases had no gene match. The germline gives CDR1 MRHNA, CDR2 SNTAGT. This CDR3 is built from 13 residues.